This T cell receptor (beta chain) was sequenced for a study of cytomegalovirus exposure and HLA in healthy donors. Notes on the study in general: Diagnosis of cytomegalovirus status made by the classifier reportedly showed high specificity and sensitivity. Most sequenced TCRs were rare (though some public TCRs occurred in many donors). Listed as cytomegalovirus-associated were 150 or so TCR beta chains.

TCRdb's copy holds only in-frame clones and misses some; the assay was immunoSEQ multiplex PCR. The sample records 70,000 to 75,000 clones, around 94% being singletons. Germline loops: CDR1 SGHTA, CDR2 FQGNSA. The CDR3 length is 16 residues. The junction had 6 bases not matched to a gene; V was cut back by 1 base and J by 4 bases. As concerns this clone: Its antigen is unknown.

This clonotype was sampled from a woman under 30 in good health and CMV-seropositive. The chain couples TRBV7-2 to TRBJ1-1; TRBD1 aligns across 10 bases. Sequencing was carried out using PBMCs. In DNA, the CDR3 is TGTGCCAGCAGCTTAGTGGGACAGGGGTTTGGCACTGAAGCTTTCTTT. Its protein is CASSLVGQGFGTEAFF.